The 13 T cell receptor beta chains below all came from one sample that was sequenced in a study of T cell changes during pregnancy in multiple sclerosis. Measured with immunoSEQ multiplex PCR; TCRdb has only the in-frame clones, and not every one. The sample yields fewer than 100,000 clones, about 92% seen once. Specimen: peripheral blood, collected after pregnancy. Receptors originate from a female donor in good health, enrolled as a control in a pregnancy study.

Here the CDR3 DNA reads TGTGCCAGCAGTACCACCGGGAGGACAGATACGCAGTATTTT. This encodes CASSTTGRTDTQYF. J is TRBJ2-3 and V is TRBV6-1; 7 nucleotides align to TRBD2. The J segment lost 3 bases and the V segment lost 5 bases, leaving 5 bases of the junction unmatched. The CDR3 spans 14 residues. Germline V gene data show CDR1 as MNHNS and CDR2 as SASEGT.

This chain links TRBV6-1 with TRBJ1-5, with D possibly matching TRBD1 (6 bases). CDR3 size: 15 residues. Trimming took off 8 bases at V and 6 bases at J, with 20 bases between the two ends. Germline V CDR1 and CDR2: MNHNS, SASEGT. The CDR3 spells CASQWGQGFVQPQHF. CDR3 DNA: TGTGCCAGCCAGTGGGGGCAGGGTTTTGTTCAGCCCCAGCATTTT.

Turning to this clone: An end of the junction does not agree with germline; a read error may underlie this. The V call is TRBV5-6, the J call TRBJ2-5; D gene ambiguous. The closer fit of TRBJ2-7 to the DNA end suggests the J call may be wrong. The CDR3 is 13 amino acids. Germline V gene data show CDR1 as SGHDT and CDR2 as YYEEEE. DNA for the CDR3: TGTGCCAGCAGTTTGGGTTTCTCCTACGAGCAGTACTTC. As protein: CASSLGFSYEQYF.

The rearrangement uses TRBV7-9 and TRBJ1-3; D remains ambiguous. The CDR3 spans 16 residues. Germline V gene data show CDR1 as SEHNR and CDR2 as FQNEAQ (reference sequence). V lost 3 bases, J lost 0 bases, and 12 bases lay in between. The CDR3 DNA sequence: TGTGCCAGCAGCTTTAGTTCACCTTCCTCTGGAAACACCATATATTTT. This gives the protein CASSFSSPSSGNTIYF. The entire variable domain, with the rest obtained from reference TRBV7-9 and TRBJ1-3, is as follows: DTGVSQNPRHKITKRGQNVTFRCDPISEHNRLYWYRQTLGQGPEFLTYFQNEAQLEKSRLLSDRFSAERPKGSFSTLEIQRTEQGDSAMYLCASSFSSPSSGNTIYFGEGSWLTVV.

The genes are TRBV18 and TRBJ1-5, with D possibly TRBD1 on 5 matching bases. Germline loops: CDR1 KGHSH, CDR2 LQKENI. Trimming removed 4 bases from V and 4 bases from J, with 14 bases in between. This CDR3 comprises 15 residues. The CDR3 here is CASSRLAQANQPQHF. CDR3 bases: TGTGCCAGCTCACGTCTCGCACAGGCTAATCAGCCCCAGCATTTT.

The V and J genes are TRBV5-5 and TRBJ1-1; no reliable D call. CDR3 length: 14 residues. Trimming shortened V by 4 bases and J by 1 base, and 11 bases separated the two germline ends. Germline V gene lookup returns CDR1 SGHKS and CDR2 YYEKEE (reference sequence). The CDR3 DNA is TGTGCCAGCAGCGTTCTGCGGGGGAACACTGAAGCTTTCTTT. Translated, it gives CASSVLRGNTEAFF.

CDR3 residues: CASSLAGTGNTEAFF. CDR3 nucleotides: TGCGCCAGCAGCTTGGCCGGGACTGGGAACACTGAAGCTTTCTTT. The gene calls are TRBV5-1 and TRBJ1-1; weak D call: TRBD1 (5 bases). Trimming left V 0 bases short and J 1 base short, with 10 bases between. This CDR3 is built from 15 residues. CDR1 SGHRS and CDR2 YFSETQ come from the germline V gene.

The chain recombines TRBV10-3 with TRBJ2-7; 8 nucleotides line up with TRBD1. This CDR3 is built from 12 residues. Germline CDR1 ENHRY, CDR2 SYGVKD. Trimming took 6 bases from V and 3 from J; bases not matched to a gene: 1. CDR3 protein: CAIRDRGYEQYF. DNA for the CDR3: TGTGCCATCAGAGACAGGGGCTACGAGCAGTACTTC.

The chain carries TRBV27 and TRBJ2-1, with TRBD1 matching over 8 bases. Trimming cost V 10 bases and J 5 bases; bases outside gene matches: 13. This CDR3 is 15 amino acids long. Germline CDR1 reads MNHEY; CDR2 reads SMNVEV (reference sequence). The CDR3 region has the DNA TGTGCCACCAGGGGGCGGCAATGGGGTAACAATGAGCAGTTCTTC. Its protein is CATRGRQWGNNEQFF.

The J gene is TRBJ2-4, the V gene TRBV15; 8 bases fit TRBD1. V trimming: 5 bases; J trimming: 8 bases; junction bases outside the gene matches: 5. Germline CDR1 is LNHNV and CDR2 is YYDKDF (reference sequence). The CDR3 covers 13 residues. This CDR3 reads CATSAMTGDIQYF. Written as DNA, the CDR3 is TGTGCCACCAGCGCGATGACAGGGGACATTCAGTACTTC.

This chain links TRBV30 with TRBJ1-1; D is possibly TRBD1 (6 bases). V was clipped by 2 bases and J by 5 bases, with 12 bases between them. The germline gives CDR1 GTSNPN, CDR2 SVGIG (reference sequence). The CDR3 length is 13 residues. The CDR3 is CAWSTGGATEAFF. Written as DNA, the CDR3 is TGTGCCTGGAGTACCGGGGGGGCGACTGAAGCTTTCTTT. The full variable domain, with the rest looked up from reference TRBV30 and TRBJ1-1, is SQTIHQWPATLVQPVGSPLSLECTVEGTSNPNLYWYRQAAGRGLQLLFYSVGIGQISSEVPQNLSASRPQDRQFILSSKKLLLSDSGFYLCAWSTGGATEAFFGQGTRLTVV.

The rearrangement links TRBV30 to TRBJ2-7, with 8 positions matching TRBD2. CDR3 length: 18 amino acids. V trimming: 3 bases; J trimming: 2 bases; junction bases outside the gene matches: 18. The germline gives CDR1 GTSNPN, CDR2 SVGIG (reference sequence). The DNA of the CDR3 is TGTGCCTGGAGGGGCCGTCGGCTAGCGGGCCCTCTCCCCTACGAGCAGTACTTC. Translating it yields CAWRGRRLAGPLPYEQYF.

The rearrangement links TRBV7-9 to TRBJ2-7, with D possibly being TRBD2 (5 bases). V lost 5 bases, J lost 3 bases, and 11 bases lay in between. Germline V gives CDR1 SEHNR, CDR2 FQNEAQ (reference sequence). CDR3 length equals 13 residues. Written as DNA, the CDR3 is TGTGCCAGCAGCCCCGACGGGGTCTACGAGCAGTACTTC. Residues: CASSPDGVYEQYF.